The 4 T cell receptor beta chains given below trace back to one sample, sequenced in a study of T-cell memory formation after mild COVID-19. TCRdb reanalysed the 5' RACE reads using MiXCR and keeps one entry per CDR3 protein. The repertoire consists of 350,000 to 500,000 distinct CDR3 sequences, with roughly 20% occurring once and the leading ten covering roughly 8.4%. The source material was PBMCs or a T cell subset sorted from them (not recorded which). The receptors come from an adult woman who had mild COVID-19 (a few samples of this study predate the infection). Cell type and time point are not known.

There are a few counts of this clonotype. This rearrangement joins TRBV7-2 to TRBJ2-3, with D possibly TRBD2 on 6 matching bases. This CDR3 is 14 amino acids long. Germline-derived CDR1 and CDR2 are SGHTA and FQGNSA. V was clipped by 7 bases and J by 1 base, with 12 bases between them. This chain's CDR3 is CASNQLAGTDTQYF. In DNA form, the CDR3 reads TGTGCCAGCAACCAGTTAGCGGGCACAGATACGCAGTATTTT.

The sample holds a few counts of this clonotype. V is TRBV4-3 and J is TRBJ2-2, with D unclear. Trimming removed 7 bases at V and 1 base at J, with 10 bases between. From germline, CDR1 is LGHNA and CDR2 YSLEER. The CDR3 runs to 14 residues. The CDR3 is CASKRGMNTGELFF. CDR3 in DNA: TGCGCCAGCAAGCGAGGAATGAACACCGGGGAGCTGTTTTTT.

This clonotype was counted a few times. The V and J genes are TRBV13 and TRBJ2-7, with D perhaps assigned TRBD1 or TRBD2 (5 bases each). This CDR3 is 17 amino acids long. V was shortened by 1 base and J by 4 bases, with 20 bases between the two germline ends. In germline, CDR1 is PRHDT, CDR2 FYEKMQ (reference sequence). The CDR3, as DNA: TGTGCCAGCAGCTTAGCTACGACTCCGGGACGGACATACGAGCAGTACTTC. Amino acids: CASSLATTPGRTYEQYF.

This clonotype showed up just a few times. The CDR3 reads CAWSVSRTSGRRLSQETQYF. The CDR3 coding sequence is TGTGCCTGGAGTGTATCCCGGACTAGCGGGAGACGACTGTCACAAGAGACCCAGTACTTC. The chain joins TRBV30 to TRBJ2-5; 13 positions agree with TRBD2. This CDR3 comprises 20 residues. V shed 0 bases, J shed 2 bases, and the junction held 15 bases outside the gene matches. Per the germline V gene, CDR1 is GTSNPN and CDR2 is SVGIG (reference sequence).